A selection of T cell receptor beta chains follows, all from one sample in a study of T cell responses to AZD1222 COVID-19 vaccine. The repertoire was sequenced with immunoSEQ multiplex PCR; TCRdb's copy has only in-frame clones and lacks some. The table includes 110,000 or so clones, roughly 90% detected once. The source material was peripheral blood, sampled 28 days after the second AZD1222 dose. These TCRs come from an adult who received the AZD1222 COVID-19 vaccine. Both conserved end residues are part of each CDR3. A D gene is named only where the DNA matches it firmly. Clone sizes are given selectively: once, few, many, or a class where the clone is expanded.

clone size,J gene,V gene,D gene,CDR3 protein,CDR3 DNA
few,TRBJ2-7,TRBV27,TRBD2,CASSYSGSFYEQYF,TGTGCCAGCAGTTATAGCGGGAGTTTCTACGAGCAGTACTTC
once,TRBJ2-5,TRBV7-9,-,CASSPYRQAGETQYF,TGTGCCAGCAGCCCCTACCGACAGGCTGGAGAGACCCAGTACTTC
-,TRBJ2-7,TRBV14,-,CASSQDEDTNSYEQYF,TGTGCCAGCAGCCAAGATGAGGACACGAATTCCTACGAGCAGTACTTC
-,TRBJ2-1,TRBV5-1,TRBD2,CASSTGTSPEQFF,TGCGCCAGCAGCACAGGGACTAGCCCTGAGCAGTTCTTC
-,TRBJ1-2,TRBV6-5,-,CASRGGGYGYTF,TGTGCCAGCAGAGGGGGAGGCTATGGCTACACCTTC
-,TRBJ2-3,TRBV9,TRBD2,CASSATAVAGGATDTQYF,TGTGCCAGCAGCGCGACCGCTGTAGCGGGAGGGGCTACAGATACGCAGTATTTT
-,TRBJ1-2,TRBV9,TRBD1,CASSAKRGTGVADYGYTF,TGTGCCAGCAGCGCGAAACGTGGGACAGGGGTGGCGGACTATGGCTACACCTTC
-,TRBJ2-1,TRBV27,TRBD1,CASSSSRTGNNEQFF,TGTGCCAGCAGTTCATCCAGGACAGGGAACAATGAGCAGTTCTTC
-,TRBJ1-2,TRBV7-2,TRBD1,CASSYSTGGYGYTF,TGTGCCAGCAGCTATTCGACAGGGGGCTATGGCTACACCTTC
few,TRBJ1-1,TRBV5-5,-,CASSLEGLMNTEAFF,TGTGCCAGCAGCTTGGAGGGATTGATGAACACTGAAGCTTTCTTT
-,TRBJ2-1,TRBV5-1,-,CASSLGGRLQDEQFF,TGCGCCAGCAGCTTGGGGGGGCGCCTACAAGATGAGCAGTTCTTC
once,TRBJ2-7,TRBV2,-,CASRGVFYEQYF,TGTGCCAGCAGAGGCGTCTTCTACGAGCAGTACTTC
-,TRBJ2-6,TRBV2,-,CASSERGLSGANVLTF,TGTGCCAGCAGTGAGCGTGGTCTCTCTGGGGCCAACGTCCTGACTTTC
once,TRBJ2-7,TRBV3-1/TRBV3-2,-,CASSPTLLAPSSYEQYF,TGTGCCAGCAGCCCTACTCTTCTAGCGCCAAGCTCCTACGAGCAGTACTTC
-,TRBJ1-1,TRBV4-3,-,CASSQDRWGAANLETEAFF,TGCGCCAGCAGCCAAGACCGGTGGGGGGCCGCGAACCTGGAGACTGAAGCTTTCTTT
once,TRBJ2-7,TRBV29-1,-,CSVEGRGFDEQYF,TGCAGCGTTGAAGGGCGGGGATTTGACGAGCAGTACTTC
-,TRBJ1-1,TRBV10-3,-,CAISLGGTEAFF,TGTGCCATCAGTCTAGGGGGAACTGAAGCTTTCTTT
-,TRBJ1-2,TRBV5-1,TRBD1,CASSSGQGDDGYTF,TGCGCCAGCAGCTCCGGACAGGGAGATGATGGCTACACCTTC
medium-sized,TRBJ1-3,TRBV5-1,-,CASSLEAGASGNTIYF,TGCGCCAGCAGCTTGGAAGCGGGCGCCTCTGGAAACACCATATATTTT
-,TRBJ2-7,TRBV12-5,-,CASGLGPGTYEQYF,TGTGCTAGTGGTTTGGGCCCGGGAACCTACGAGCAGTACTTC
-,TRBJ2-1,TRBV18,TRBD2,CASSLTTSGVVSFTNEQFF,TGTGCCAGCTCACTGACGACTAGCGGGGTGGTTTCTTTTACAAATGAGCAGTTCTTC
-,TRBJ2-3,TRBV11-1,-,CASSLGGADTQYF,TGTGCCAGCAGCTTAGGGGGTGCAGATACGCAGTATTTT
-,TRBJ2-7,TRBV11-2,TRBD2,CASSFFAGVSSYEQYF,TGTGCCAGCAGCTTCTTCGCGGGAGTGAGCTCCTACGAGCAGTACTTC
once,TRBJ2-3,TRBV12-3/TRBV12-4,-,CASSPGLGDTQYF,TGTGCCAGCAGTCCTGGACTGGGGGATACGCAGTATTTT
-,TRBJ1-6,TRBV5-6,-,CASSLETGPSPLHF,TGTGCCAGCAGCTTGGAAACAGGGCCTTCACCCCTCCACTTT
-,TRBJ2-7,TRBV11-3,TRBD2,CASSPRTSEIYEQYF,TGTGCCAGCAGCCCGCGGACTAGCGAGATCTACGAGCAGTACTTC
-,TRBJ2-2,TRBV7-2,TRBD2,CASSLVGPAGGPRTGELFF,TGTGCCAGCAGCTTAGTGGGCCCAGCGGGGGGGCCGCGAACCGGGGAGCTGTTTTTT
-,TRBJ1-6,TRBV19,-,CASSIGGVGSPLHF,TGTGCCAGTAGTATTGGGGGCGTGGGGTCACCCCTCCACTTT
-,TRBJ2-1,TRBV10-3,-,CAITDKGTMDEQFF,TGTGCCATCACCGATAAAGGAACTATGGATGAGCAGTTCTTC
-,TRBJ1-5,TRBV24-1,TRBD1,CATGQGRQPQHF,TGTGCCACCGGACAGGGAAGGCAGCCCCAGCATTTT
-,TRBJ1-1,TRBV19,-,CASSIGVVLGTEAFF,TGTGCCAGTAGTATAGGGGTCGTGTTGGGGACCGAAGCTTTCTTT
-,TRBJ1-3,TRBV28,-,CASRGPGIGNTIYF,TGTGCCAGCAGAGGCCCGGGGATTGGAAACACCATATATTTT
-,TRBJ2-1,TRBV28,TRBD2,CATHRRLAGSYNEQFF,TGTGCCACCCATCGGAGGCTAGCGGGGTCCTACAATGAGCAGTTCTTC
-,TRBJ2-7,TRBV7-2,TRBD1,CASSLQGSPYEQYF,TGTGCCAGCAGCCTACAGGGGAGTCCCTACGAGCAGTACTTC
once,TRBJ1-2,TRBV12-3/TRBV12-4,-,CASSLNNYGYTF,TGTGCCAGCAGCCTCAATAACTATGGCTACACCTTC
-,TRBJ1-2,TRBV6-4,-,CASSAGIRYTF,TGTGCCAGCAGCGCAGGGATACGCTACACCTTC
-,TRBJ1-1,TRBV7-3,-,CASSLAGRVTEAFF,TGTGCCAGCAGCTTAGCAGGCAGGGTGACTGAAGCTTTCTTT
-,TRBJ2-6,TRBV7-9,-,CASSGTYSGANVLTF,TGTGCCAGCAGCGGAACCTACTCTGGGGCCAACGTCCTGACTTTC
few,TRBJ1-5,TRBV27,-,CASSLGAGPGNQPQHF,TGTGCCAGCAGCCTGGGGGCGGGACCGGGCAATCAGCCCCAGCATTTT
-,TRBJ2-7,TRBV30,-,CAWRGVSIQAPTRSYEQYF,TGTGCCTGGAGGGGGGTCAGCATCCAGGCTCCGACAAGGTCCTACGAGCAGTACTTC
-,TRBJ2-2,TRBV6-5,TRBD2,CASSWSGGNTGELFF,TGTGCCAGCAGCTGGAGCGGGGGAAACACCGGGGAGCTGTTTTTT
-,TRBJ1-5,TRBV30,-,CAWRAGPNQPQHF,TGTGCCTGGAGGGCAGGGCCTAATCAGCCCCAGCATTTT
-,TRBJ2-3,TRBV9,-,CASSASGRADTQYF,TGTGCCAGCAGCGCTTCAGGTCGGGCAGATACGCAGTATTTT
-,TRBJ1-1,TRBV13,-,CASSLGDRAGAIEAFF,TGTGCCAGCAGCTTAGGGGACCGGGCGGGGGCTATTGAAGCTTTCTTT
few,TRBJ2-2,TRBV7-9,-,CASSPQTEPGELFF,TGTGCCAGCAGCCCACAAACAGAGCCCGGGGAGCTGTTTTTT
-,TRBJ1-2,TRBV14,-,CASSQLGEVLYGYTF,TGTGCCAGCAGCCAGCTGGGGGAGGTCCTCTATGGCTACACCTTC
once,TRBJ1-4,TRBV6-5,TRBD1,CASSYSDRGFEKLFF,TGTGCCAGCAGTTACTCGGACAGGGGGTTTGAAAAACTGTTTTTT